This T cell receptor (beta chain) was recorded in a study of CD8 T cells in Susac syndrome. The RNA, about 0.5 to 1 ug, was put through reverse transcription using random hexamers. TCR beta CDR3 was amplified by immunoSEQ multiplex PCR. This amplification extended across 54 Vbeta and 13 Jbeta segments. One entry per CDR3 protein, called by TCRdb with MiXCR from the immunoSEQ multiplex PCR reads. The sample lists more than 20,000 distinct CDR3 sequences, approximately 93% occurring once. The TEMRA cells underwent FACS enrichment, while the CD8+ and CD4+ T cells underwent negative isolation. V was pared by 0 bases and J by 10 bases, with 25 bases between. Germline-derived CDR1 and CDR2 are MGHRA and YSYEKL. The CDR3 is made up of 19 amino acids.

The chain recombines TRBV4-1 with TRBJ1-6, with unresolved D. The sample consisted of CD8+ T cells from PBMCs. The source of this sequence is a human donor in good health. CDR3: CASSQDPQEEWVLGSPLHF. CDR3 nucleotide sequence: TGCGCCAGCAGCCAAGATCCTCAGGAGGAGTGGGTCTTGGGATCACCCCTCCACTTT.